The 20 T cell receptor beta chains reported below all come from one sample, sequenced in a study of T cells in localized non-small cell lung cancer. Libraries were prepared by immunoSEQ multiplex PCR; TCRdb keeps only in-frame clonotypes and omits some of them. The sample records 20,000 to 25,000 clones, 80% to 90% being singletons. The starting material was PBMCs, obtained before any cancer treatment. The source is a man aged 35 to 69 with stage II squamous cell lung carcinoma.

The chain combines TRBV5-4 with TRBJ2-5; 11 bases match TRBD2. The J segment lost 5 bases and the V segment lost 4 bases, leaving 10 bases of the junction unmatched. The germline gives CDR1 SGHNT, CDR2 YYREEE (reference sequence). This CDR3 contains 16 residues. The CDR3 spells CASSDGLAGAGETQYF. Written as DNA, the CDR3 is TGTGCCAGCAGCGACGGACTAGCGGGCGCCGGGGAGACCCAGTACTTC.

The chain links TRBV9 to TRBJ2-5; a weak D match, TRBD2 (6 bases). This CDR3 region has 18 residues. Looked up from germline, CDR1 is SGDLS and CDR2 is YYNGEE. The V end was cut by 0 bases, the J end by 0 bases, with 18 bases between. For the CDR3, the DNA is TGTGCCAGCAGCGTAGCAGCGGGCGTCTCAAACCACCAAGAGACCCAGTACTTC. Encoded protein: CASSVAAGVSNHQETQYF.

The rearrangement links TRBV6-1 to TRBJ1-5, with 7 nucleotides matching TRBD1. Germline loops: CDR1 MNHNS, CDR2 SASEGT. There are 15 residues in the CDR3. V was clipped by 0 bases and J by 3 bases; unmatched bases: 2. CDR3 residues: CASSEADRNNQPQHF. DNA of the CDR3: TGTGCCAGCAGTGAAGCGGACAGGAACAATCAGCCCCAGCATTTT.

The chain employs TRBV7-6 and TRBJ2-2; 9 bases fit TRBD2. J was trimmed by 3 bases and V by 4 bases; bases with no gene match: 6. Germline CDR1 reads SGHVS; CDR2 reads FNYEAQ. The CDR3 runs to 16 residues. This chain's CDR3 is CASSSLSGRDTGELFF. DNA for the CDR3: TGTGCCAGCAGCTCCCTTAGCGGGAGAGACACCGGGGAGCTGTTTTTT.

The gene calls are TRBV19 and TRBJ2-7; D is perhaps TRBD2 (6 bases). CDR3 length: 13 amino acids. The germline V gene has CDR1 LNHDA and CDR2 SQIVND (reference sequence). Trimming removed 7 bases at V and 1 base at J, with 11 bases between. In nucleotides, the CDR3 is TGTGCCAGTAAGCGGGCTCCTTCCTACGAGCAGTACTTC. It specifies CASKRAPSYEQYF. The variable domain in full, with the rest retrieved from reference TRBV19 and TRBJ2-7, is DGGITQSPKYLFRKEGQNVTLSCEQNLNHDAMYWYRQDPGQGLRLIYYSQIVNDFQKGDIAEGYSVSREKKESFPLTVTSAQKNPTAFYLCASKRAPSYEQYFGPGTRLTVT.

V is TRBV7-9 and J is TRBJ1-1, with TRBD1 as a possible D gene (5 bases). Trimming took 1 base from V and 1 from J, leaving 10 bases between them. The CDR3 totals 15 residues. CDR1 is SEHNR, CDR2 FQNEAQ, per germline (reference sequence). CDR3 loop: CASSLDPGRNTEAFF. The CDR3, as DNA: TGTGCCAGCAGCTTAGATCCAGGGCGGAACACTGAAGCTTTCTTT.

The chain is built from TRBV9 and TRBJ2-7; 11 bases fit TRBD2. V shed 2 bases, J shed 5 bases, and the junction held 9 bases outside the gene matches. CDR3 length: 16 amino acids. Germline CDR1 is SGDLS and CDR2 is YYNGEE. The CDR3 DNA sequence: TGTGCCAGCAGCGTGGGTAGCGGGGGGGCCGCCCACGAGCAGTACTTC. It specifies CASSVGSGGAAHEQYF.

This clone has only one observation. J is TRBJ1-1 and V is TRBV29-1; no firm D call. The ends were cut back, 4 bases at V and 4 bases at J, with 16 bases in the middle. The V gene's germline CDR1 is SQVTM and CDR2 ANQGSEA. The CDR3 length is 14 residues. The CDR3 region has the DNA TGCAGCGTTGGGGTGTCCAGTCGGGGCACTGAAGCTTTCTTT. This sequence encodes CSVGVSSRGTEAFF.

The chain combines TRBV9 with TRBJ2-1, with D unclear. Trimming shortened V by 3 bases and J by 2 bases, and 12 bases separated the two germline ends. The CDR3 runs 15 residues. Germline loops: CDR1 SGDLS, CDR2 YYNGEE. The CDR3 bases are TGTGCCAGCAGCGACTACCGTACGGCCTACAATGAGCAGTTCTTC. Residues: CASSDYRTAYNEQFF.

The chain combines TRBV6-1 with TRBJ2-3, with D perhaps TRBD1 or TRBD2 (7 bases each). The V end was cut by 11 bases, the J end by 2 bases, with 17 bases between. Germline CDR1 MNHNS, CDR2 SASEGT. This CDR3 region has 14 residues. Here the CDR3 reads CAGERDRYTDTQYF. CDR3 in DNA: TGTGCCGGGGAGCGGGACAGATACACAGATACGCAGTATTTT.

The V and J genes are TRBV19 and TRBJ1-2, with D perhaps TRBD1 (6 bases). Germline V CDR1 and CDR2: LNHDA, SQIVND (reference sequence). The ends were cut back, 8 bases at V and 2 bases at J, with 12 bases in the middle. This CDR3 region has 13 residues. This CDR3 reads CASRGQLNYGYTF. The CDR3 DNA follows: TGTGCCAGTCGAGGACAGCTGAACTATGGCTACACCTTC.

This clone was found once. V usage is TRBV30 and J usage is TRBJ2-3; 12 nucleotides align to TRBD2. The CDR3 spans 15 residues. Germline assignment: CDR1 GTSNPN and CDR2 SVGIG (reference sequence). After removal of 2 bases from V and 3 bases from J, the junction contained 3 bases not matched to a gene. In nucleotides, the CDR3 is TGTGCCTGGAGTTGGACTAGCGGGGTAACAGATACGCAGTATTTT. It codes for CAWSWTSGVTDTQYF.

This rearrangement joins TRBV30 to TRBJ2-7, with D unclear. The CDR3 has 11 residues. Germline V gene sequence: CDR1 GTSNPN, CDR2 SVGIG (reference sequence). V lost 2 bases and J lost 5, with 7 bases in between. This CDR3 is CAWSPRDEQYF. The CDR3 bases are TGTGCCTGGAGTCCCCGGGACGAGCAGTACTTC.

J is TRBJ1-2 and V is TRBV11-3; weak D call: TRBD1 (6 bases). This CDR3 has 12 amino acids. CDR1 is SGHNT, CDR2 YENEEA, per germline. V was shortened by 5 bases and J by 8 bases, with 12 bases between the two germline ends. CDR3 sequence: CASSQGQLGYTF. In DNA, the CDR3 is TGTGCCAGCAGCCAAGGACAGCTAGGCTACACCTTC.

The V gene is TRBV6-6, the J gene TRBJ1-5; no clear D. This CDR3 has 14 residues. V dropped 7 bases and J dropped 5 bases, with 15 bases sitting between them. In germline, CDR1 is MNHNY, CDR2 SVGAGI (reference sequence). The CDR3 region is CASTTEGWDQPQHF. The CDR3, as DNA: TGTGCCAGCACCACCGAGGGATGGGATCAGCCCCAGCATTTT.

V is TRBV7-6 and J is TRBJ2-5, with 13 bases matching TRBD2. CDR3 size: 16 residues. Germline V lookup: CDR1 SGHVS, CDR2 FNYEAQ. Trimming took 4 bases from V and 7 from J; bases not matched to a gene: 9. The CDR3 coding sequence is TGTGCCAGCAGCTCCCCGGGGACTAGCGGGGAGTGGACCCAGTACTTC. This gives the protein CASSSPGTSGEWTQYF.

This CDR3 is CASSPPTSVGQPQHF. In DNA, the CDR3 is TGTGCCAGCTCACCACCAACCTCGGTAGGTCAGCCCCAGCATTTT. V gene TRBV18 combines with J gene TRBJ1-5; no firm D call. This CDR3 region has 15 residues. Germline assignment: CDR1 KGHSH and CDR2 LQKENI. V dropped 0 bases and J dropped 6 bases, with 12 bases sitting between them.

This chain joins TRBV28 and TRBJ1-5; maybe TRBD1 (5 bases). Germline CDR1 is MDHEN and CDR2 is SYDVKM. The CDR3 spans 16 residues. The V gene lost 6 bases and the J gene lost 0 bases, with 15 bases spanning the gap. The DNA for the CDR3 is TGTGCCAGCAGCCTCTTCCGGGGCTCTAGCAATCAGCCCCAGCATTTT. Translating it yields CASSLFRGSSNQPQHF.

The chain combines TRBV19 with TRBJ1-3; D not certain. Germline V gives CDR1 LNHDA, CDR2 SQIVND (reference sequence). The V gene lost 6 bases and the J gene lost 1 base, with 7 bases spanning the gap. CDR3 size: 13 residues. CDR3 coding DNA: TGTGCCAGTAGGGTTGGGTCTGGAAACACCATATATTTT. Encoded protein: CASRVGSGNTIYF. Filled out from reference TRBV19 and TRBJ1-3, the complete variable domain reads DGGITQSPKYLFRKEGQNVTLSCEQNLNHDAMYWYRQDPGQGLRLIYYSQIVNDFQKGDIAEGYSVSREKKESFPLTVTSAQKNPTAFYLCASRVGSGNTIYFGEGSWLTVV.

The chain recombines TRBV21-1 with TRBJ1-2; no check of the table's D call, TRBD1, against the DNA was made. TRBV21-1 is listed as a pseudogene. The CDR3 runs to 13 residues. CDR3 DNA sequence: TGTGCCAGCAGCGAGGACAGGCGATATGGCTACACCTTC. Amino acid sequence: CASSEDRRYGYTF.